The subject of this entry is one TCR beta chain. What this receptor recognizes is not known. No base quality values were provided; no much bigger clone lies one nucleotide off. This entry comes from a study of blood T cells in healthy people across ages (dated by TCRdb to between 2014 and 2016). Background on the whole study: In model experiments, template switching captured about one uniquely barcoded TCR beta cDNA molecule for every two T cells. The study measured age-related changes in TCR beta repertoire diversity using deep sequencing normalized with unique cDNA molecular identifiers. Four age groups were formed from the donors: young (average approximately 17 years), middle-aged (just under 40), aged (under 70) and long-lived (about 80). Using the same blood draw, the study looked at two additional independent replicas of 1 million unique cDNA reads for two donors, one aged 18 to 30 and the other aged 80 or older.

V is pruned by 8 bases and J by 0 bases, leaving 4 bases of the junction without a gene match. Measured from the cysteine to the phenylalanine, the CDR3 is 15 residues long. Only the CDR3 DNA is retained, 45 bases long and in frame from the first base. Via the germline V gene, CDR1 is MNHEY and CDR2 SVGEGT. The investigation overall reported the following: Estimates of total diversity from one million sequenced T cells were regarded as lower bounds and underestimates. Conclusive comparison of naive and antigen-experienced compartments was prevented by the profiling of bulk unsorted PBMCs. Donor CMV infection status was unknown, potentially confounding age-related changes in expanded clonotypes. There was a strong correlation between observed TCR beta diversity and the percentage of naive T cells measured by flow cytometry. Compared with the aged group, the long-lived group had more naive CD4+ T cells, fewer expanded clones and increased TCR diversity, a pattern suggesting age selection. Observed TCR beta diversity per million T cells fell roughly linearly with age, and a significant reduction was already apparent by age roughly 40.

Systemically healthy Caucasian individuals from Russia, some 40 in total and aged about 6 to 100 years, were included as donors. Each donor gave about 9.7 milliliters of peripheral blood, drawn into EDTA-treated Vacutainer tubes. PBMCs were isolated by Ficoll-Paque density-gradient centrifugation, with at least 7 million obtained per sample. Trizol reagent was used to extract total RNA from PBMCs, with at least 5 micrograms per sample. The percentages of naive CD45RAhigh/CD27high T cells were determined by flow cytometry on a PBMC aliquot from every donor. The library came from 5' RACE. Sequencing used an Illumina HiSeq 2500. A second roughly 6 to 11 cycle PCR used a sample-barcoded 5' primer and a J-beta primer mix. Each TCR beta cDNA molecule received a unique molecular identifier from a template-switch 5' adaptor carrying 12 random nucleotides. Each sample yielded at least 3 million CDR3-containing paired-end reads. First-strand cDNA synthesis was performed from all RNA using the Mint cDNA synthesis kit, with priming by a TRBC-specific oligonucleotide. All cDNA was treated with uracil-DNA glycosylase and then went through a first 18-cycle PCR with the universal primers M1SS and BC2_uni_R. The original pipeline was this. For normalization, 1 million high-quality reads, each with a distinct molecular identifier, were randomly selected from each sample. Reads sharing molecular identifiers were discarded rather than binned into consensus sequences. MiTCR, set to a Q25 quality threshold and the strictest error-elimination algorithm, was used for CDR3 identification, clonotype clustering and error correction. A nonparametric unseen species model using Euler transformation provided a lower-bound estimate of total TCR beta diversity. Using fastp at Q25 and MiXCR, TCRdb reprocessed the public reads and kept productive beta chains. Each entry is one CDR3 protein sequence, shown with its most common DNA and genes. The V and J calls reflect TCRdb's pipeline rather than the authors' work. In this sample the table shows more than 1,000,000 distinct CDR3 sequences, about 23% of which occur a single time. The top ten clonotypes cover about 0.69% of the sample.

These data also formed part of another study, on T cells of mothers and their children. Taken from the second paper: Nine systemically healthy Caucasian individuals, comprising three mothers and their six children, were included as donors. cDNA synthesis consumed the entire amount of extracted RNA, loaded at around 1.4 ug RNA in each 15 ul reaction. In the second PCR, the M1S primer added sample barcodes and 2-4 random nucleotides. More than 8 million TCR beta CDR3 reads were obtained from each mother, and several million reads were obtained from each child. Thymic selection shapes the output of TCR recombination in a similar way in related and unrelated pairs, and inherited differences have a minor effect. Related mother-child pairs always showed normalized repertoire overlap that was slightly higher than in unrelated mother-child pairs, though the difference was never significant. No persistent microchimeric T cell clones were found, with a detection sensitivity of around 100 clones per million clonotypes. In the study, deep NGS was used to compare the TCR beta repertoires of mothers and children, and features distinguishing related mother-child pairs from unrelated individuals were sought. On average, the children were around 11 +/- 4 years old, while the mothers were around 40 +/- 4 years old. After adapters were ligated using NEBNext reagents, the libraries underwent 100+100 nt paired-end sequencing on an Illumina HiSeq 2000. To prevent cross-contamination, the mother and child libraries were prepared one month apart and sequenced in separate runs. Between 500,000 and 2,000,000 distinct TCR beta clonotypes were identified per donor. Naive TCR beta clonotypes were estimated from low-frequency clonotypes matched to each donor's FACS-determined naive share, without sorting.

Sequences were obtained from blood. The sequence joins TRBV6-2 or TRBV6-3 to TRBJ2-3; the central 11 bases match TRBD2. The receptor was derived from a girl aged 2-10 years in good health. The nucleotides are TGTGCCAGCGGGGGACTAGCGGTTAGCACAGATACGCAGTATTTT. It specifies CASGGLAVSTDTQYF.